This TCR beta chain comes out of a study of human T cells and chemical hapten exposure. TCRdb independently ran MiXCR on the RACE reads; one entry per CDR3 protein. The table lists 65,000 to 85,000 distinct CDR3 sequences, 10% of them singletons. The CDR3 consists of 14 residues. From germline, CDR1 is MGHDK and CDR2 SYGVNS. Trimming shortened V by 10 bases and J by 0 bases, and 13 bases separated the two germline ends. This clonotype was counted a few times. Noted time point: patch test 1, 2 weeks after DPC sensitization. Treatment meaning: therapeutic diphenylcyclopropenone sensitization with weekly scalp DPC. Unfractionated whole blood was the source of the extracted total RNA.

The source material was whole blood, sampled in connection with sensitization to the hapten diphenylcyclopropenone (DPC). The gene calls are TRBV25-1 and TRBJ1-5; D remains unclear. The sequence derives from a woman in her 50s with alopecia areata. Some clones in this sample may be carry-over from other donors' samples. The CDR3 coding sequence is TGTGCCACCCGAAGGGTCCTTAGCAATCAGCCCCAGCATTTT. It specifies CATRRVLSNQPQHF.